This TCR beta chain came from a study of regulatory T cells in long-lasting Graves disease. Study background: The antithyroid drugs taken by newly diagnosed Graves' patients had been used for under 3 months.

This clonotype appeared many times. Its target is unknown. Trimming shortened V by 3 bases and J by 1 base, and 8 bases separated the two germline ends. Germline lookup yields CDR1 KGHDR and CDR2 SFDVKD. This CDR3 is 15 amino acids long. Construction of TCR beta libraries relied on iRepertoire HTBI primers and on Arm-PCR targeting CDR3 regions. TCRdb called the multiplex PCR reads again in MiXCR, with one record for every CDR3 protein. The data hold about 430,000 distinct CDR3 sequences, with approximately 16% observed a single time. General study points: Persistent disease showed a preference for TRBV28, TRBJ1-2 and TRBJ2-5.

Time point reported: newly diagnosed GD, antithyroid drugs for less than 3 months. Scientists built the TCR library using RNA that was extracted from PBMCs. These same data were also listed under a study on T cells in Graves' hyperthyroidism and ophthalmopathy. As that report states: Patients with uncontrolled infections, other autoimmune diseases, pregnancy or lactation were excluded.

This TCR was sampled from a woman aged 40 to 50 with Graves disease. The V gene is TRBV24-1, the J gene TRBJ2-2; D may match TRBD1 or TRBD2 (5 bases each). Material: peripheral blood mononuclear cells (PBMCs), obtained at new diagnosis, from a patient treated with antithyroid drugs. The CDR3: CATSDGTQNTGELFF. Here the CDR3 DNA reads TGTGCCACCAGTGATGGGACCCAGAACACCGGGGAGCTGTTTTTT.